The sequence of this TCR beta chain was determined in a study of T cells after yellow fever vaccination. They built TCR cDNA with 5'RACE template switching, a step that put in a universal primer site and UMIs. A single record per CDR3 protein comes from TCRdb applying MiXCR to the 5' RACE reads. The sample contains 320,000 or so distinct CDR3 sequences, 7% to 10% of which appear only once. This clonotype was detected ten times or more. J was trimmed by 7 bases and V by 3 bases; bases with no gene match: 9. The CDR3 is 14 residues long. Germline CDR1 is SGHRS and CDR2 is YFSETQ. V and J are TRBV5-1 and TRBJ2-7; TRBD2 matches 8 bases. The clonotype was recovered from a young man who received the YFV17D yellow fever vaccine. The sequencing here drew on PBMCs, taken about 49 days after the first yellow fever vaccination. DNA of the CDR3: TGCGCCAGCAGCTCCTACGGGGGGGCCTGGGAGCAGTACTTC. Protein product: CASSSYGGAWEQYF. The full variable domain, rest sourced from reference TRBV5-1 and TRBJ2-7, is KAGVTQTPRYLIKTRGQQVTLSCSPISGHRSVSWYQQTPGQGLQFLFEYFSETQRNKGNFPGRFSGRQFSNSRSEMNVSTLELGDSALYLCASSSYGGAWEQYFGPGTRLTVT.